This TCR beta chain was sequenced in a study of response to subunit inactivated influenza vaccine. Study conclusions and caveats: With each seasonal influenza vaccination, the authors suggested, few new T cells are recruited.

Trimming removed 0 bases at V and 9 bases at J, with 14 bases between. CDR1 and CDR2 (germline): LGHDT, YNNKEL (reference sequence). This CDR3 region has 14 residues. From the RT-PCR reads, TCRdb called clonotypes with MiXCR, one entry per CDR3 protein. This sample has about 780,000 distinct CDR3 sequences, with 18% found just once. This clonotype was picked up a small number of times. What it binds is unknown. The sequencing here drew on PBMCs from blood, taken 5 to 6 days after vaccination. The source of this sequence is a man aged 50 to 59 who received an inactivated influenza vaccine. The chain uses TRBV3-1 and TRBJ1-1; TRBD1 might be the D (6 bases). The CDR3 sequence: CASSQEGTGQKAFF. The CDR3 DNA reads as TGTGCCAGCAGCCAAGAAGGAACAGGGCAAAAAGCTTTCTTT.